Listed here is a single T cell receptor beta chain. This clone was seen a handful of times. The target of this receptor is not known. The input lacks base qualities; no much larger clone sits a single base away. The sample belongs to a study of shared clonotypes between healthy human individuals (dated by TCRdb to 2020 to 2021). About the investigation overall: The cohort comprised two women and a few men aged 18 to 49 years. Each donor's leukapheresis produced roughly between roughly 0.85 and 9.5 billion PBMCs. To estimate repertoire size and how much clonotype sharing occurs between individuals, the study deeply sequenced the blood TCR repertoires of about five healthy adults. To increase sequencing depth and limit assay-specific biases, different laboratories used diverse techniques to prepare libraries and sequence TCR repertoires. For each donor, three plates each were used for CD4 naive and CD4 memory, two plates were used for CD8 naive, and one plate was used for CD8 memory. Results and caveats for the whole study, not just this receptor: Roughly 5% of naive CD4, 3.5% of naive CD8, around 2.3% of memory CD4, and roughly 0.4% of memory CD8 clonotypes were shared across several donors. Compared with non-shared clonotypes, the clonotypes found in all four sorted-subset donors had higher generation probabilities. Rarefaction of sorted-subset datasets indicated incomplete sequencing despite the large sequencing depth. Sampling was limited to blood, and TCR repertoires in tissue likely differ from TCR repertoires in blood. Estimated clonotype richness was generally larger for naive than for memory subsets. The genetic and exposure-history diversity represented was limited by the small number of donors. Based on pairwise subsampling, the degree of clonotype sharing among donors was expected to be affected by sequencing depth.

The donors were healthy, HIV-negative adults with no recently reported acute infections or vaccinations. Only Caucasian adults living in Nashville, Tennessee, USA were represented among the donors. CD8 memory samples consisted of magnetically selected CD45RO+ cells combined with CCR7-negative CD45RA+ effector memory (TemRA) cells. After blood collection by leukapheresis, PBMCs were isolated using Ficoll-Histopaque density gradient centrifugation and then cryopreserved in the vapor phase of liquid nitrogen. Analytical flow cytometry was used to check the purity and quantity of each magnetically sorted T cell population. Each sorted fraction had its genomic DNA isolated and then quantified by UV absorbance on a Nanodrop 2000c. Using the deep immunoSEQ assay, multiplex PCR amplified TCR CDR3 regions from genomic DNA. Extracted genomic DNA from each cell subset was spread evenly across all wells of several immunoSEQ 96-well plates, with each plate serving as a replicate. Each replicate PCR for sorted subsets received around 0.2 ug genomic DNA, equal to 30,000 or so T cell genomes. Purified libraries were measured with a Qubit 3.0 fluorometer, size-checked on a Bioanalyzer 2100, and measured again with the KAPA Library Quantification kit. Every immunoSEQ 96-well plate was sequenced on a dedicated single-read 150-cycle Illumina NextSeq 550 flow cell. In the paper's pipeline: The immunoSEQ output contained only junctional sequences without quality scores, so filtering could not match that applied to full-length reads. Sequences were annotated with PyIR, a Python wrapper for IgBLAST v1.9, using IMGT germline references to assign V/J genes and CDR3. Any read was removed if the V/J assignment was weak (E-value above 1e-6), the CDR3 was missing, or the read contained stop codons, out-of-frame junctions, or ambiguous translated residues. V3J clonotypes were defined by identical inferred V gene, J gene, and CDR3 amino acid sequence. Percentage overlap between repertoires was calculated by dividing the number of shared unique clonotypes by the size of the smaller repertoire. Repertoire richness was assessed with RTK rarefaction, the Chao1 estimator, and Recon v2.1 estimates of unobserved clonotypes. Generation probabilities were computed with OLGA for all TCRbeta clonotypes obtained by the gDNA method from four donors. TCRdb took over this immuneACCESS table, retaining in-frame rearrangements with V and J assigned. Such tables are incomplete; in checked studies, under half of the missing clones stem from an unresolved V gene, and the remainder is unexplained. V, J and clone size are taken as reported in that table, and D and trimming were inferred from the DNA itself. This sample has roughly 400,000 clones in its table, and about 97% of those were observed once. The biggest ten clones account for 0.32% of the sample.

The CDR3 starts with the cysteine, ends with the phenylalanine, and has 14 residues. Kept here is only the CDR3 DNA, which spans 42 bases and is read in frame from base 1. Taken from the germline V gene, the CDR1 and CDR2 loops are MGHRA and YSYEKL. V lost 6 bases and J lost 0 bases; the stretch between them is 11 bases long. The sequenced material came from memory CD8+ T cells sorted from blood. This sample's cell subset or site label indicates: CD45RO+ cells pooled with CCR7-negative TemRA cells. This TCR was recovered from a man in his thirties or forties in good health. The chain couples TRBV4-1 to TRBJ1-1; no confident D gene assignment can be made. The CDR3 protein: CASSFIQMNTEAFF. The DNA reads TGCGCCAGCAGTTTTATCCAGATGAACACTGAAGCTTTCTTT.